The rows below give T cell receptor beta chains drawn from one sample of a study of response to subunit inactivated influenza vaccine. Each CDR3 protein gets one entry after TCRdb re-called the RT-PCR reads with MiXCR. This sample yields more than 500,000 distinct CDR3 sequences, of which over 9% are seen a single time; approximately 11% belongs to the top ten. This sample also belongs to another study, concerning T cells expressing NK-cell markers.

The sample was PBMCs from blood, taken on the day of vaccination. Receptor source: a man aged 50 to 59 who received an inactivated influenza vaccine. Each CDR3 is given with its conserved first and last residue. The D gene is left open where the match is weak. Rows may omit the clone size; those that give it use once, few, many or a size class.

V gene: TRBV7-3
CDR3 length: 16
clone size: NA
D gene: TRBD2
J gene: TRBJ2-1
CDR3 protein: CASSFSGMSSYNEQFF
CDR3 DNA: TGTGCCAGCAGCTTTAGCGGGATGAGCTCCTACAATGAGCAGTTCTTC

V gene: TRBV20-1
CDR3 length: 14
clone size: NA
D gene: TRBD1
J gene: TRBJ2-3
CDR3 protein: CSAKNQGARDTQYF
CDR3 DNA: TGCAGTGCTAAGAATCAGGGGGCGAGAGATACGCAGTATTTT

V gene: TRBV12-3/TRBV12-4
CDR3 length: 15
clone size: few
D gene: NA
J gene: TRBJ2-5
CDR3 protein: CASSSSQEGGETQYF
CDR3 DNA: TGTGCCAGCAGTTCTTCCCAGGAGGGGGGGGAGACCCAGTACTTC

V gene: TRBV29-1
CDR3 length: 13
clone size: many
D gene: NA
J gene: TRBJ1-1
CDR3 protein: CSVDWQGKVEAFF
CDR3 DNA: TGCAGCGTTGATTGGCAGGGGAAGGTTGAAGCTTTCTTT

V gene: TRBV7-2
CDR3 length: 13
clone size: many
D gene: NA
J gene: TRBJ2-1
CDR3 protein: CASSLAVYNEQFF
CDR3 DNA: TGTGCCAGCAGCTTAGCTGTATACAATGAGCAGTTCTTC

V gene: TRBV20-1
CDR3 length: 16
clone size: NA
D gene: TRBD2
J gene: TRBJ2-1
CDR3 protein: CSAEASGSPSYNEQFF
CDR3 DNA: TGCAGTGCTGAGGCTAGCGGGAGCCCCTCCTACAATGAGCAGTTCTTC

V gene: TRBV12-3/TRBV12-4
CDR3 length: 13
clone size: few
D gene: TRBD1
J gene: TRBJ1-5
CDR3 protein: CASSLQGDGPQHF
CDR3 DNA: TGTGCCAGCAGTTTACAGGGGGACGGGCCCCAGCATTTT

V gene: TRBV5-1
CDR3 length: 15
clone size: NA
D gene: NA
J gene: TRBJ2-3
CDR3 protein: CASLSRHFSTDTQYF
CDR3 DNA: TGCGCCAGCCTATCCCGGCACTTTAGCACAGATACGCAGTATTTT

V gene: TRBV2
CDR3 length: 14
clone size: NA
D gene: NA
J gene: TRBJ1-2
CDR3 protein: CASIAPGPSYGYTF
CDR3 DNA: TGTGCCAGCATTGCTCCGGGACCTTCCTATGGCTACACCTTC

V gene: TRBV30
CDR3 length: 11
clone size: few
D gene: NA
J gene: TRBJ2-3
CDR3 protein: CAWNRLDTQYF
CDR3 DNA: TGTGCCTGGAACCGGCTGGATACGCAGTATTTT

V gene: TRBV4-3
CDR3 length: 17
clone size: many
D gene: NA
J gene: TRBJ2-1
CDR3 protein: CASSQELGGFTHNEQFF
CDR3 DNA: TGCGCCAGCAGCCAAGAACTTGGAGGGTTTACTCACAATGAGCAGTTCTTC

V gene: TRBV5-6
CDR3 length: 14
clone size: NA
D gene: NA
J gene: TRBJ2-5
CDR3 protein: CASLKLGGVETQYF
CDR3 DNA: TGTGCCAGCCTTAAGCTGGGGGGAGTGGAGACCCAGTACTTC

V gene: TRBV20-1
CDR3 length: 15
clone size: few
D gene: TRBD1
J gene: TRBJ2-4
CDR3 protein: CSARGTGTGKNIQYF
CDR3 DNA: TGCAGTGCCAGAGGAACCGGGACAGGGAAAAACATTCAGTACTTC

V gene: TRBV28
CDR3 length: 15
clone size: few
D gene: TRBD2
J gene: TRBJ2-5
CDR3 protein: CASSSIAGAQKTQYF
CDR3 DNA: TGTGCCAGCAGCTCGATAGCGGGAGCCCAAAAGACCCAGTACTTC

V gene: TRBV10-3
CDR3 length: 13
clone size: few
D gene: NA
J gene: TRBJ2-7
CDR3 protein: CAIQSGGAYEQYF
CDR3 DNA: TGTGCCATCCAAAGCGGCGGGGCCTACGAGCAGTACTTC

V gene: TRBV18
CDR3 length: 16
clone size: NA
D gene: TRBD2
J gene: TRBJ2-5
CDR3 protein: CASSPPAGGYQETQYF
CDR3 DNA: TGTGCCAGCTCACCACCGGCGGGGGGTTATCAAGAGACCCAGTACTTC

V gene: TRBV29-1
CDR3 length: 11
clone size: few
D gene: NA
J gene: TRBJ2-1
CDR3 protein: CSVERPREQFF
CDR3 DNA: TGCAGCGTTGAACGGCCCCGGGAGCAGTTCTTC

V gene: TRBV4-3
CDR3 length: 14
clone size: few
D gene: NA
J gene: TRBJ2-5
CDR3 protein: CASSQEGVKETQYF
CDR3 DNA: TGCGCCAGCAGCCAAGAGGGGGTAAAGGAGACCCAGTACTTC

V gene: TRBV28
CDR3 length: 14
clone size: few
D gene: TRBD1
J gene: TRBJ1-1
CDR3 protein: CASSPQGLLTEAFF
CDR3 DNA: TGTGCCAGCAGCCCACAGGGGTTGTTGACTGAAGCTTTCTTT

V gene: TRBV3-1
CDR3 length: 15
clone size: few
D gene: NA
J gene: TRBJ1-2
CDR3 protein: CASSPRGYANYGYTF
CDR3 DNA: TGTGCCAGCAGCCCGCGAGGGTACGCTAACTATGGCTACACCTTC

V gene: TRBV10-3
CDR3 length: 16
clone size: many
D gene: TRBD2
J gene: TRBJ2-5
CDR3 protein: CAISESPGQREETQYF
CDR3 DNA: TGTGCCATCAGTGAGTCCCCCGGCCAGCGGGAGGAGACCCAGTACTTC

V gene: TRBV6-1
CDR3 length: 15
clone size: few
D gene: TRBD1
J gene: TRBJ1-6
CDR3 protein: CASSDQRTGASPLHF
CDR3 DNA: TGTGCCAGCAGTGACCAAAGGACAGGGGCTTCACCCCTCCACTTT

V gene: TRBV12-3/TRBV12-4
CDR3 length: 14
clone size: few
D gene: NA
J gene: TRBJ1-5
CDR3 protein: CASSPLGGDQPQHF
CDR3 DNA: TGTGCCAGCAGTCCCTTGGGGGGTGATCAGCCCCAGCATTTT

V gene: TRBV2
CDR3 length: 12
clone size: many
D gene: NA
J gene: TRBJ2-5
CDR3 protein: CASSVVQETQYF
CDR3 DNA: TGTGCCAGCAGTGTTGTCCAAGAGACCCAGTACTTC

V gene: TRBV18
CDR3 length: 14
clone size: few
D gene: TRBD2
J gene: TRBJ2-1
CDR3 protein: CASSGGRSGNEQFF
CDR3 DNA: TGTGCCAGCTCAGGCGGGAGAAGCGGAAATGAGCAGTTCTTC

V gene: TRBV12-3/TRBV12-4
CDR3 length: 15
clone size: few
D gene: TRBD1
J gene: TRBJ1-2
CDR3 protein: CASSLGAQGLYGYTF
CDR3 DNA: TGTGCCAGCAGTTTAGGGGCACAGGGGCTTTATGGCTACACCTTC

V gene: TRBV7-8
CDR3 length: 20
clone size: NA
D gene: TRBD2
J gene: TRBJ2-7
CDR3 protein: CASSYPTGALAGGRAYEQYF
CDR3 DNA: TGTGCCAGCAGCTATCCGACAGGGGCTCTAGCGGGAGGTAGGGCCTACGAGCAGTACTTC

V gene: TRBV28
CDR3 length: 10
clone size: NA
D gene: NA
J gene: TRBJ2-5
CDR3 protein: CASGVGTQYF
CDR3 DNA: TGTGCCAGCGGGGTTGGGACCCAGTACTTC

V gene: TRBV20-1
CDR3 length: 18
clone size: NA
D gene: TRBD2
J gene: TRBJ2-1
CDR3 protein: CSARDIVAGGSSYNEQFF
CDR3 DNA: TGCAGTGCTAGAGATATAGTAGCGGGAGGTAGCTCCTACAATGAGCAGTTCTTC

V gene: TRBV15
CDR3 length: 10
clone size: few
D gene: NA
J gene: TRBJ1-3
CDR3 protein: CATSISPIYF
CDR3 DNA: TGTGCCACCAGCATCAGCCCCATATATTTT

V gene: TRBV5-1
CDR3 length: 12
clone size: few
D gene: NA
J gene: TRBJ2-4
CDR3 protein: CASSAGENIQYF
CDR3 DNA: TGCGCCAGCAGCGCAGGGGAAAACATTCAGTACTTC

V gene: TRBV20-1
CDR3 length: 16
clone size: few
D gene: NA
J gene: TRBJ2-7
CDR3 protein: CSARPSSAGQLYEQYF
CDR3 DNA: TGCAGTGCTAGACCTAGCTCGGCAGGGCAACTCTACGAGCAGTACTTC

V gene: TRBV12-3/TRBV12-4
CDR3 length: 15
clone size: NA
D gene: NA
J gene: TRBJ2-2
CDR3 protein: CASSNRGADTGELFF
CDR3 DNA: TGTGCCAGCAGCAATCGGGGGGCCGACACCGGGGAGCTGTTTTTT

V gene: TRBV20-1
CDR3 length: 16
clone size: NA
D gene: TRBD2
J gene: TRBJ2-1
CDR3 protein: CSARDLVAGGLMGQFF
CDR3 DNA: TGCAGTGCTAGAGATCTGGTAGCGGGAGGGTTAATGGGGCAGTTCTTC

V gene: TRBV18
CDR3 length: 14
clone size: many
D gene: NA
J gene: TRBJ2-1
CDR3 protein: CASFLIGVYNEQFF
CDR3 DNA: TGTGCCAGCTTCCTGATAGGAGTTTACAATGAGCAGTTCTTC

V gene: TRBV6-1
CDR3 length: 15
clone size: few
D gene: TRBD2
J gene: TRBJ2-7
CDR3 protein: CASARKTSGGYEQYF
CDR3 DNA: TGTGCCAGCGCGCGGAAAACTAGCGGGGGATACGAGCAGTACTTC

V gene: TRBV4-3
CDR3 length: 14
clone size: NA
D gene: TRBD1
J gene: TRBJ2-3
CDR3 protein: CASRPGQGVAKQYF
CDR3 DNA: TGCGCCAGCAGACCGGGACAGGGGGTAGCAAAGCAGTATTTT

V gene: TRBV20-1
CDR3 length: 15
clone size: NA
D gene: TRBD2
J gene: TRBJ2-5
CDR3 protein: CSARDQLAGGQTQYF
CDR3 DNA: TGCAGTGCTAGAGATCAGCTAGCGGGAGGGCAGACCCAGTACTTC

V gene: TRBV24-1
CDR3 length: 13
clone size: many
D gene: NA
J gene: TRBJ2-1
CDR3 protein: CATSGGSYNEQFF
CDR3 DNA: TGTGCCACCAGTGGGGGCTCCTACAATGAGCAGTTCTTC

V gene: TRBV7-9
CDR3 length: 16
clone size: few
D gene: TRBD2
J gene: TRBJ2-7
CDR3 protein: CASSSGTSGSSYEQYF
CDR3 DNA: TGTGCCAGCAGCTCGGGGACTAGCGGGTCCTCCTACGAGCAGTACTTC

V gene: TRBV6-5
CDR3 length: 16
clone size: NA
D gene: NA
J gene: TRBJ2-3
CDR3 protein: CASSYSRGLSTDTQYF
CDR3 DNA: TGTGCCAGCAGTTACTCCCGCGGTCTAAGCACAGATACGCAGTATTTT

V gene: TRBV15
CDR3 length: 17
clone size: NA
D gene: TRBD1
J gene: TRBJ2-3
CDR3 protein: CATSTRRGGIGTDTQYF
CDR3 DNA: TGTGCCACCAGCACCCGAAGAGGGGGCATCGGCACAGATACGCAGTATTTT